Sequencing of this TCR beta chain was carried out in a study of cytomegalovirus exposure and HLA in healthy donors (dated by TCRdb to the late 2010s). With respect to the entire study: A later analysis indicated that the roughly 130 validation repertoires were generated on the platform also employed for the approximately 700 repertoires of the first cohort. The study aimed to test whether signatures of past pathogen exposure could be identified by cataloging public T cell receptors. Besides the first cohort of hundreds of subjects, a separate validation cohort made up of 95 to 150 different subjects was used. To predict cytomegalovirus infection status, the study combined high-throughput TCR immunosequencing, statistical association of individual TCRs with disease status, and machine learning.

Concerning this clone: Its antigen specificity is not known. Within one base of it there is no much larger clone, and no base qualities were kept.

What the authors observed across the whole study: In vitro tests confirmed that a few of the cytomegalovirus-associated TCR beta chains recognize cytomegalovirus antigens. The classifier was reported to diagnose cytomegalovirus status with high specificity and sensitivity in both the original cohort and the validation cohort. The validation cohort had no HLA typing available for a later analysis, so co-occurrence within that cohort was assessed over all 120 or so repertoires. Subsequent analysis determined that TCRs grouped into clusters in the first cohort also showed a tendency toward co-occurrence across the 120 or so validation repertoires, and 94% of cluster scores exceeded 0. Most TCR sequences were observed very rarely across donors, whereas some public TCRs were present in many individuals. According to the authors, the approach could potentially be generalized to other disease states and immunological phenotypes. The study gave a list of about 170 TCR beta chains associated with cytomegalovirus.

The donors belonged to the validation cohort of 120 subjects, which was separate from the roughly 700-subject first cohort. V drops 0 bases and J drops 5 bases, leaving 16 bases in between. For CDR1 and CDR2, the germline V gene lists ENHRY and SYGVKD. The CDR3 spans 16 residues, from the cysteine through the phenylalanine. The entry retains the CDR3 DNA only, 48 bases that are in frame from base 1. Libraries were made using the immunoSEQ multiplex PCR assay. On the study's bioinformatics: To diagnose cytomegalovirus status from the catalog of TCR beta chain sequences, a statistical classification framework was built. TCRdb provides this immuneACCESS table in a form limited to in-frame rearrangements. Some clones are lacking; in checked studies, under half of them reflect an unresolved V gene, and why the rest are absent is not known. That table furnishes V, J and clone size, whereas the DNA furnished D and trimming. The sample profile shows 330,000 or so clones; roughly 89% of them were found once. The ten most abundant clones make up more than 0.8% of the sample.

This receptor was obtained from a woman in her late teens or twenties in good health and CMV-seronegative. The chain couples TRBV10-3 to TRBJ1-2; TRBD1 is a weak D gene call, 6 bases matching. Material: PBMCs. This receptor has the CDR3 CAISESKIGGGYGYTF. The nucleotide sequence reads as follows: TGTGCCATCAGTGAGTCGAAGATTGGGGGCGGTTATGGCTACACCTTC.